This T cell receptor beta chain originates from a study of T cell responses to AZD1222 COVID-19 vaccine. Libraries were prepared by immunoSEQ multiplex PCR; TCRdb keeps only in-frame clonotypes and omits some of them. The data show around 160,000 clones, about 91% seen once. Deletions cut 6 bases from V and 3 bases from J, with 20 bases between. Germline V gives CDR1 SNHLY, CDR2 FYNNEI. This CDR3 contains 16 residues. This TCR was sampled from an adult in good health. The V call is TRBV2, the J call TRBJ2-5; a possible D gene is TRBD1 (5 bases). Sequencing was performed on peripheral blood, taken on day 0 of AZD1222 vaccination. DNA of the CDR3: TGTGCCAGCAGGACAGTCTCTAGACTGAACGAAGAGACCCAGTACTTC. Translating gives CASRTVSRLNEETQYF.